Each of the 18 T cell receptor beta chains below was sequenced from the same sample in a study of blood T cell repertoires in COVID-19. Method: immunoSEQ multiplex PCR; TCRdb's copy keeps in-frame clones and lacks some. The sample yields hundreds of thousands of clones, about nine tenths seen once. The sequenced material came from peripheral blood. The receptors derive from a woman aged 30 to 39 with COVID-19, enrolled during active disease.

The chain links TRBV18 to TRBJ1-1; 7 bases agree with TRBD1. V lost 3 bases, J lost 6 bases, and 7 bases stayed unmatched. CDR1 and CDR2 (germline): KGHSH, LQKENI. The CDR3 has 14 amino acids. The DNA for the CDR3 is TGTGCCAGCTCACCTCACACGACAGGGTCTGAAGCTTTCTTT. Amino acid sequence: CASSPHTTGSEAFF.

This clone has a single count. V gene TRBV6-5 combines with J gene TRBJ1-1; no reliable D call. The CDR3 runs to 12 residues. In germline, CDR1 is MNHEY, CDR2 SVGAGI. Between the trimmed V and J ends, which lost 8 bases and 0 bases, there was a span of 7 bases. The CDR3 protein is CASDAMNTEAFF. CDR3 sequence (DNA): TGTGCCAGCGATGCGATGAACACTGAAGCTTTCTTT.

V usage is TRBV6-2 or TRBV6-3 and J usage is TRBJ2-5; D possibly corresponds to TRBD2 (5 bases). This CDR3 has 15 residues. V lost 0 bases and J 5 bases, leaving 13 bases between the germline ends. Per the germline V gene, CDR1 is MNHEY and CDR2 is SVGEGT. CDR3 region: CASSYSSTSPETQYF. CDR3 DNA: TGTGCCAGCAGTTACTCGTCAACTAGTCCCGAGACCCAGTACTTC.

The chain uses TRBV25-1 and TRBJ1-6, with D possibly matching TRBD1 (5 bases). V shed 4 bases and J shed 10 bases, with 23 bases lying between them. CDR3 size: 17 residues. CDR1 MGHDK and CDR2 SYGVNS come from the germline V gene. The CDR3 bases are TGTGCCAGCAGTGTGGGTGGAGGGGTTTTTCCACCATCACCCCTCCACTTT. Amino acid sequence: CASSVGGGVFPPSPLHF.

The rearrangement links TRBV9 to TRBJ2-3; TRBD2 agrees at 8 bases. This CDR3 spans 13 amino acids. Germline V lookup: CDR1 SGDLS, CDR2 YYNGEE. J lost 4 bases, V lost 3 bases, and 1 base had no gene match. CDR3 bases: TGTGCCAGCAGCGCGCGGGGGGCAGATACGCAGTATTTT. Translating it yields CASSARGADTQYF.

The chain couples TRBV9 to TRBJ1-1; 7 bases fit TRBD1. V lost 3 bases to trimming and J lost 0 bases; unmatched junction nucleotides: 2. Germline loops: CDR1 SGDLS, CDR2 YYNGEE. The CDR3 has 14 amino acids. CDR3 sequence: CASSAQGVNTEAFF. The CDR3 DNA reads TGTGCCAGCAGCGCCCAGGGGGTGAACACTGAAGCTTTCTTT.

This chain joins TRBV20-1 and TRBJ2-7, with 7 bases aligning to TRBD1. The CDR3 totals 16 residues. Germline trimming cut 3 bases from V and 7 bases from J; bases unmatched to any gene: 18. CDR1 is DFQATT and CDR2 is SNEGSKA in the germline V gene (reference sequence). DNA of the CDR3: TGCAGTGCTAGTAATCCGACAGGGATCCCCCAGGGGGAGCAGTACTTC. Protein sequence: CSASNPTGIPQGEQYF.

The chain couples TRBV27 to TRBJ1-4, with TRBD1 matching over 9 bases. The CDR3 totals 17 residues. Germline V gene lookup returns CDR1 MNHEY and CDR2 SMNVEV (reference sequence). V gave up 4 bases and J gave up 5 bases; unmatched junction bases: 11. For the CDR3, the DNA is TGTGCCAGCAGTTCCGGAATTTCGGGACAGGGAAATGAAAAACTGTTTTTT. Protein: CASSSGISGQGNEKLFF.

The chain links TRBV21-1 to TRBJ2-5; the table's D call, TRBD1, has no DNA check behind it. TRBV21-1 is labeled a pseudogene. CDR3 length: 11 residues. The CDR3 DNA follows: TGTGCCAGCAGCAAAGTGGCGACCCAGTACTTC. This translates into CASSKVATQYF.

The CDR3 region has the DNA TGTGCCAGCAGCTTGTGGGCGACAGAGACCCAGTACTTC. Translated: CASSLWATETQYF. This chain connects TRBV5-4 to TRBJ2-5; D remains ambiguous. CDR3 length: 13 residues. Trimming left V 1 base short and J 4 bases short, with 8 bases between. Germline assignment: CDR1 SGHNT and CDR2 YYREEE (reference sequence).

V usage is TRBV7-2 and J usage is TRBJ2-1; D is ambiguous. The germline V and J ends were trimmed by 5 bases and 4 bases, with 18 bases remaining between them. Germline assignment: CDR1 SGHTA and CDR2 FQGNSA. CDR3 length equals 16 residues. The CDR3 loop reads CASSRRSPASYNEQFF. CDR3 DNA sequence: TGTGCCAGCAGCCGGCGGTCCCCGGCATCTTACAATGAGCAGTTCTTC.

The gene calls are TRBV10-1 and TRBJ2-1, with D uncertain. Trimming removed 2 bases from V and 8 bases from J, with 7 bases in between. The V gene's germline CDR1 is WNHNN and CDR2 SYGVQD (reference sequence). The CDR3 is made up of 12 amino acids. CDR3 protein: CASSEGSHEQFF. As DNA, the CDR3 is TGCGCCAGCAGTGAGGGTAGTCATGAGCAGTTCTTC.

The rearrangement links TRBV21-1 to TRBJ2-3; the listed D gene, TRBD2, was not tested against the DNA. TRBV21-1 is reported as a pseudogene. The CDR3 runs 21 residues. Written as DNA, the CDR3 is TGTGCCAGCAGCAAAAGGATGACTAATGGGAGCGGGGGGCTCCCCACAGATACGCAGTATTTT. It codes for CASSKRMTNGSGGLPTDTQYF.

The CDR3 protein is CASSYFGFKGPGELFF. The CDR3 region has the DNA TGTGCCAGCAGTTACTTCGGGTTCAAAGGTCCCGGGGAGCTGTTTTTT. The chain recombines TRBV6-5 with TRBJ2-2; unclear D gene. V shed 1 base and J shed 6 bases, with 15 bases lying between them. The CDR3 has 16 amino acids. Germline CDR1 is MNHEY and CDR2 is SVGAGI.

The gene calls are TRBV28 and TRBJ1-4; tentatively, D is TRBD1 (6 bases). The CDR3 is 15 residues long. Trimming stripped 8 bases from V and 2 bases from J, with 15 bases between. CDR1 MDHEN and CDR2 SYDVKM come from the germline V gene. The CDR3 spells CASSIGGATNEKLFF. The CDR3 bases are TGTGCCAGCTCAATTGGGGGGGCGACTAATGAAAAACTGTTTTTT.

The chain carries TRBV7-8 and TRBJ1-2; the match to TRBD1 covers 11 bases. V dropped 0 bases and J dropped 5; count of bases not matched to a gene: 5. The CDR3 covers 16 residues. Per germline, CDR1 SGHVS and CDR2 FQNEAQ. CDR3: CASSLAAGTGGYGYTF. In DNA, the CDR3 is TGTGCCAGCAGCTTAGCGGCCGGGACAGGGGGTTATGGCTACACCTTC.

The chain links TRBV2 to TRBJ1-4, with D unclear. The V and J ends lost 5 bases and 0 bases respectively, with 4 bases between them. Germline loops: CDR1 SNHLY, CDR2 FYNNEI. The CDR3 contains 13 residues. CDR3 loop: CASSYSTNEKLFF. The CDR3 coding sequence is TGTGCCAGCAGTTATTCAACTAATGAAAAACTGTTTTTT.

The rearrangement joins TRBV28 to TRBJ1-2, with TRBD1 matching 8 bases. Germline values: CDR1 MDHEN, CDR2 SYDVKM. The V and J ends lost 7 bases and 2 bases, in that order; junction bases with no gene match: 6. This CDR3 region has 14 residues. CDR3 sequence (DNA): TGTGCCAGCAAAATACAGGGGGAAAACTATGGCTACACCTTC. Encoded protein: CASKIQGENYGYTF.